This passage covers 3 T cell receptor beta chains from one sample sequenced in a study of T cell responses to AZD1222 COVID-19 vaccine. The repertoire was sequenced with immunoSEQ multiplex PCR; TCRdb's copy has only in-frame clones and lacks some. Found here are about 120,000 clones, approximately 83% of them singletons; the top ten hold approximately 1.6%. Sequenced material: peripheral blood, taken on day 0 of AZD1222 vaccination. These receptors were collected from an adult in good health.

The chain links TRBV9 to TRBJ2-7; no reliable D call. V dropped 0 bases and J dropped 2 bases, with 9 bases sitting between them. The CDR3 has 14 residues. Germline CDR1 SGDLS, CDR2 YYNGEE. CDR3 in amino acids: CASSVDLGTYEQYF. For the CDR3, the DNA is TGTGCCAGCAGCGTAGATCTGGGGACCTACGAGCAGTACTTC.

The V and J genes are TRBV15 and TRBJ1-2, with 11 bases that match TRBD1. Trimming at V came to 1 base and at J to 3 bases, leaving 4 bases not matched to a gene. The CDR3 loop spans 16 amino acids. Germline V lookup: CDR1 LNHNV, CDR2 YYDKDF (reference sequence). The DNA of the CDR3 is TGTGCCACCAGCAGAGGCCGGGACAGGGGGGACTATGGCTACACCTTC. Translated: CATSRGRDRGDYGYTF.

The CDR3 reads CASSSQGLLAKNIQYF. The CDR3 DNA follows: TGTGCCAGCAGCTCACAGGGCTTGTTGGCCAAAAACATTCAGTACTTC. The gene calls are TRBV11-3 and TRBJ2-4; maybe TRBD1 (6 bases). Looked up from germline, CDR1 is SGHNT and CDR2 is YENEEA. Between the trimmed V and J ends, which lost 4 bases and 1 base, there was a span of 14 bases. The CDR3 runs 16 residues.